This section outlines one T cell receptor beta chain sequence together with its context. The CDR3 loop spans 14 amino acids. The germline V gene encodes CDR1 MDHEN and CDR2 SYDVKM. V gave up 6 bases and J gave up 5 bases; unmatched junction bases: 7. Per the original methods: How many nucleated cells were present was estimated from reference gene primer amplification. The repertoire was sequenced with immunoSEQ multiplex PCR; TCRdb's copy has only in-frame clones and lacks some. That table gives V, J and clone size, and the DNA gave D and trimming. This sample yields fewer than 200,000 clones, of which roughly 80% are seen a single time; approximately 10% belongs to the top ten. The sample comes from a study of blood T cell repertoires in COVID-19. Across the whole study: COVID-19 samples, acute and convalescent, were from the United States, Italy and Spain. In each case, the material was cDNA or gDNA derived from T cells, B-cell-depleted T cells, or PBMCs.

The sample taken for sequencing was peripheral blood. The clonotype comes from a man aged 65 to 85 with active or convalescent COVID-19. This chain joins TRBV28 and TRBJ1-1; 9 nucleotides match TRBD1. CDR3 sequence: CASSPGDRETEAFF. CDR3 in DNA: TGTGCCAGCAGCCCTGGGGACAGGGAAACTGAAGCTTTCTTT.